Sequencing of this TCR beta chain was carried out in a study of cytomegalovirus exposure and HLA in healthy donors. Concerning this clone itself: What it recognizes is unknown.

Every donor was a healthy person donating bone marrow. The study's findings and limits: Likely technical artifact: a cluster of highly shared sequence variants. Researchers reported from a later analysis that most CMV-associated TCR beta chains appeared HLA-restricted. Donor immune exposure was known only as CMV serostatus.

Amplification used 60 Vbeta primers and 13 Jbeta primers. Assay used: immunoSEQ multiplex PCR; TCRdb lists only in-frame clones, some missing. The table lists under 150,000 clones, 65% to 90% of them singletons. The V and J ends lost 6 bases and 6 bases, in that order; junction bases with no gene match: 6. Germline-derived CDR1 and CDR2 are MRHNA and SNTAGT. This CDR3 is 15 amino acids long. This clonotype originated in a man aged 50 to 60 in good health and CMV-seronegative. The chain is built from TRBV6-4 and TRBJ2-1; 12 nucleotides align to TRBD2. Input material: PBMCs. The CDR3 bases are TGTGCCAGCAGCGAGCTAGCGGGGGGGCCCAATGAGCAGTTCTTC. Translated: CASSELAGGPNEQFF.